This T cell receptor (beta chain) was identified during a study of blood T cell repertoires in COVID-19. Original handling: The assay estimated nucleated cells by amplifying reference gene primers. Sequenced by immunoSEQ multiplex PCR; TCRdb stores in-frame clones only, minus some. That table supplies the V and J calls and clone size; D and trimming were determined from the DNA. The repertoire holds 300,000 or so clones, with 83% as singletons. The V segment lost 0 bases and the J segment 2 bases; nucleotides outside the gene matches: 7. Germline CDR1 reads LGHNA; CDR2 reads YSLEER. The CDR3 sequence is 17 residues long.

The source is a woman aged 45-59 years with acute or convalescent COVID-19. This chain uses TRBV4-3 with TRBJ2-1, with 7 bases aligning to TRBD2. Sequenced input: peripheral blood. CDR3 sequence reads: CASSQDSGPYPYNEQFF. The CDR3 DNA reads TGCGCCAGCAGCCAAGATAGCGGGCCCTACCCCTACAATGAGCAGTTCTTC.